This T cell receptor (beta chain) derives from a study of T cell responses to AZD1222 COVID-19 vaccine. Germline V gives CDR1 MNHEY, CDR2 SMNVEV (reference sequence). The V end was cut by 5 bases, the J end by 3 bases, with 19 bases between. The CDR3 has 16 amino acids. Some second doses came at about 4 weeks and others at about 12 weeks; these were pooled. Assay: immunoSEQ multiplex PCR; the TCRdb copy retains only in-frame clones and omits some. The sample carries 250,000 to 300,000 clones, 94% recorded once. The J gene is TRBJ1-1, the V gene TRBV27; D is unresolved. Material: peripheral blood, obtained 28 days after the second AZD1222 dose. This sequence originates from an adult who received the AZD1222 COVID-19 vaccine. CDR3: CASSHTDWRRDTEAFF. DNA for the CDR3: TGTGCCAGCAGTCATACGGACTGGAGAAGGGACACTGAAGCTTTCTTT.